These 4 T cell receptor beta chains share one sample of origin, sequenced in a study of blood T cell repertoires in COVID-19. Only in-frame clones appear in the TCRdb table, and some are missing; sequencing was by immunoSEQ multiplex PCR. In the table there are 400,000 to 450,000 clones, 70% to 90% of which are singletons. What was sequenced was peripheral blood. The receptor set was obtained from a woman aged 40 to 50 with COVID-19, enrolled during active disease.

This chain links TRBV28 with TRBJ1-1; 10 positions agree with TRBD1. V lost 3 bases to trimming and J lost 0 bases; unmatched junction nucleotides: 4. This CDR3 comprises 16 residues. Germline CDR1 reads MDHEN; CDR2 reads SYDVKM. CDR3 in amino acids: CASSFETGGLNTEAFF. DNA of the CDR3: TGTGCCAGCAGTTTCGAGACAGGGGGCTTGAACACTGAAGCTTTCTTT. Filled out from reference TRBV28 and TRBJ1-1, the complete variable domain reads DVKVTQSSRYLVKRTGEKVFLECVQDMDHENMFWYRQDPGLGLRLIYFSYDVKMKEKGDIPEGYSVSREKKERFSLILESASTNQTSMYLCASSFETGGLNTEAFFGQGTRLTVV.

The count of this clone is one. V is TRBV7-2 and J is TRBJ2-7; maybe TRBD1 (7 bases). The germline CDR1 and CDR2 sequences are SGHTA and FQGNSA. Trimming stripped 5 bases from V and 0 bases from J, with 17 bases between. CDR3 length: 16 residues. The CDR3 bases are TGTGCCAGCAGCCAAGTCTCAGGGGGGCCCTCCTACGAGCAGTACTTC. Its protein product is CASSQVSGGPSYEQYF.

V and J are TRBV28 and TRBJ1-5; TRBD1 agrees at 8 bases. Germline V gene sequence: CDR1 MDHEN, CDR2 SYDVKM. Trimming cost V 5 bases and J 6 bases; bases outside gene matches: 6. The CDR3 is made up of 14 amino acids. This CDR3 is CASSTTGGTQPQHF. CDR3 sequence (DNA): TGTGCCAGCAGTACAACAGGGGGAACTCAGCCCCAGCATTTT.

V usage is TRBV27 and J usage is TRBJ2-1, with D perhaps matching TRBD1 (6 bases). The CDR3 totals 12 residues. Trimming removed 6 bases at V and 12 bases at J, with 15 bases between. Looked up from germline, CDR1 is MNHEY and CDR2 is SMNVEV (reference sequence). Written as DNA, the CDR3 is TGTGCCAGCAGCCTCCCTTCAGGGGTGCAGTTCTTC. As protein: CASSLPSGVQFF.